Below are 3 T cell receptor beta chains sequenced from a single sample in a study of blood T cell repertoires in COVID-19. TCRdb's copy holds only in-frame clones and misses some; the assay was immunoSEQ multiplex PCR. The table lists under 95,000 clones, approximately 79% of them singletons. Input material: peripheral blood. The receptors originated from a man between 70 and 80 years old with acute or convalescent COVID-19.

This sequence joins TRBV2 and TRBJ2-5; tentative D call: TRBD1 (6 bases). Trimming stripped 8 bases from V and 9 bases from J, with 16 bases between. The CDR3 runs to 12 residues. The germline V gene encodes CDR1 SNHLY and CDR2 FYNNEI. CDR3 in DNA: TGTGCCAGCGCGCGGCTCGCAGGGGCCCAGTACTTC. This codes for CASARLAGAQYF.

The genes are TRBV12-2 and TRBJ1-5; TRBD1 is taken as the D call from the table, unchecked against the DNA. TRBV12-2 is shown as a pseudogene. This CDR3 is 16 amino acids long. CDR3 amino acids: CASRPRGDRTGQPQHF. The CDR3 DNA reads as TGTGCAAGTCGCCCCAGGGGGGACAGGACGGGGCAGCCCCAGCATTTT.

The rearrangement uses TRBV6-5 and TRBJ1-6, with 9 bases aligning to TRBD1. Germline CDR1 is MNHEY and CDR2 is SVGAGI. Trimming removed 6 bases from V and 10 bases from J; junction bases left unmatched: 10. The length of the CDR3 is 15 residues. For the CDR3, the DNA is TGTGCCAGCAGGCCCCGGGACAGGGAAGGGTCACCCCTCCACTTT. It is translated as CASRPRDREGSPLHF.